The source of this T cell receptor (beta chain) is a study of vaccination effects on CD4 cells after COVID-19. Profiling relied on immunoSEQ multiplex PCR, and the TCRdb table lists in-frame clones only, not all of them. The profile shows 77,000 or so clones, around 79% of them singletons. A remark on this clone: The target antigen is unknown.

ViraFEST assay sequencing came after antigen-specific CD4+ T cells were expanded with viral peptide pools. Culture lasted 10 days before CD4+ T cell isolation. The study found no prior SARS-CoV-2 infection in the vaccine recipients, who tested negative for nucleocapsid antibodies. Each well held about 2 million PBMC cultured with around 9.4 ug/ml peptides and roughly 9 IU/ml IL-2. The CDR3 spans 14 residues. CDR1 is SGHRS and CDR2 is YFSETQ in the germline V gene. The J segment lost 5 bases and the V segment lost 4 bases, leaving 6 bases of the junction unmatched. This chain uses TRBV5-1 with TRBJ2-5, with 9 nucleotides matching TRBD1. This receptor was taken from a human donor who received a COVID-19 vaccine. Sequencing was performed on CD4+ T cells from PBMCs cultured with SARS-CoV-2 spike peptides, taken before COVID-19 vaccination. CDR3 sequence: CASSPGQGGETQYF. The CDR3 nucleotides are TGCGCCAGCAGCCCGGGACAGGGAGGGGAGACCCAGTACTTC.